The subject of this entry is one T cell receptor (beta chain). This CDR3 spans 15 amino acids. Trimming took 4 bases from V and 5 from J; bases not matched to a gene: 4. From germline, CDR1 is SGHRS and CDR2 YFSETQ. This sample stems from a study of radiotherapy plus CTLA-4 blockade in lung cancer. The assay was immunoSEQ multiplex PCR, and TCRdb's table has in-frame clones only and misses some. The sample lists around 130,000 clones, more than 80% seen once, with over 6% in the top ten. The starting material was peripheral blood, obtained from a patient treated with radiotherapy plus ipilimumab. The chain recombines TRBV5-1 with TRBJ2-1; 12 nucleotides line up with TRBD2. The receptor was isolated from a human donor with non-small cell lung cancer that progressed on radiotherapy plus ipilimumab. The CDR3 here is CASSRASGRDNEQFF. The CDR3 coding sequence is TGCGCCAGCAGCCGGGCTAGCGGGAGGGACAATGAGCAGTTCTTC.